This T cell receptor beta chain came from a study of OX40 agonist ivuxolimab in advanced cancers. Study background: Every 2 weeks, patients got intravenous ivuxolimab at one of six dose levels (0.01-10 mg/kg). Patients assigned to dose escalation were diagnosed with hepatocellular carcinoma, melanoma, renal cell or head and neck cancer.

In its sample, this clone was seen a few times. Its antigen is as yet unknown. Profiling relied on immunoSEQ multiplex PCR, and the TCRdb table lists in-frame clones only, not all of them. This table has 150,000 to 170,000 clones, around 94% appearing once. Study results and limitations: Blood T cells, both CD4+ and CD8+, expanded clonally by week 6 at 0.1 to 3.0 mg/kg.

The germline V gene encodes CDR1 LNHNV and CDR2 YYDKDF (reference sequence). V gave up 3 bases and J gave up 4 bases; unmatched junction bases: 17. CDR3 length equals 18 residues. The sample here was CD4+ or CD8+ T cells sorted from blood, taken in a trial of the OX40 agonist ivuxolimab. The rearrangement links TRBV15 to TRBJ1-2; 7 nucleotides align to TRBD1. This clonotype was obtained from an adult with an advanced solid tumor such as melanoma, head and neck, liver or kidney cancer. Here the CDR3 DNA reads TGTGCCACCAGCAGGGGGGGCTGGGACAGCCTCTATGGCTATGGCTACACCTTC. Translating it yields CATSRGGWDSLYGYGYTF.